Listed below are T cell receptor beta chains from one sample, sequenced in a study of T-cell memory formation after mild COVID-19. Each CDR3 protein gets one entry after TCRdb re-called the 5' RACE reads with MiXCR. The sample contains around 340,000 distinct CDR3 sequences, roughly 14% of which appear only once. Sequencing used PBMCs or a T cell subset sorted from them (not recorded which). These receptors came from a young man who had mild COVID-19 (a few samples of this study predate the infection). Cell type and time point are not known. Each CDR3 is given with its conserved first and last residue. D genes are given only for firm matches. Size is stated for part of the rows, as once, few or many counts, or as a class when the clone is expanded.

j_gene | d_gene | v_gene | abundance | CDR3nt | CDR3aa
TRBJ2-2 | NA | TRBV6-2/TRBV6-3 | NA | TGTGCCAGTATCAGGGATGGAGGGACCGGGGAGCTGTTTTTT | CASIRDGGTGELFF
TRBJ1-2 | NA | TRBV6-2/TRBV6-3 | few | TGTGCCAGGAGACATCTTTATGGCTACACCTTC | CARRHLYGYTF
TRBJ2-5 | NA | TRBV4-1 | NA | TGCGCCAGCAGCCACCTAAGGGTGTCGGGGACCCAGTACTTC | CASSHLRVSGTQYF
TRBJ2-1 | NA | TRBV2 | NA | TGTGCCAGCAGGGAGGACAGCAATGAGCAGTTCTTC | CASREDSNEQFF
TRBJ2-2 | NA | TRBV15 | NA | TGTGCCACCAGAGCCGGCGGGCTTCCGAGGGAGCTGTTTTTT | CATRAGGLPRELFF
TRBJ2-3 | TRBD1 | TRBV10-3 | few | TGTGCCATCAGTGAGGGGACAGGGGGCACAGATACGCAGTATTTT | CAISEGTGGTDTQYF
TRBJ2-7 | TRBD1 | TRBV20-1 | NA | TGCAGTGCTAGCGACCGGGGACAGGTAGTTAATCAGTACTTC | CSASDRGQVVNQYF
TRBJ1-4 | NA | TRBV5-1 | many | TGCGCCAGCAGCTTGGCGGACGGTAATGAAAAACTGTTTTTT | CASSLADGNEKLFF
TRBJ2-5 | NA | TRBV7-9 | many | TGTGCCAGCAAACCCGCCTTAGTAGAAGAGACCCAGTACTTC | CASKPALVEETQYF
TRBJ2-3 | TRBD2 | TRBV28 | NA | TGTGCCAGCAGTTTCGTAGCGGGAGGGACAGATACGCAGTATTTT | CASSFVAGGTDTQYF
TRBJ2-1 | NA | TRBV6-5 | once | TGTGACAGCAGTGGAAGGAGGGATGAGCAGTTCTTC | CDSSGRRDEQFF
TRBJ2-1 | TRBD1 | TRBV12-3/TRBV12-4 | NA | TGTGCCAGCAGTTCTTCCGGACAGGGGTTTAACAATGAGCAGTTCTTC | CASSSSGQGFNNEQFF
TRBJ1-6 | NA | TRBV6-4 | NA | TGTGCCAGCAGTGACAACGGGTATAATTCACCCCTCCACTTT | CASSDNGYNSPLHF
TRBJ1-1 | NA | TRBV12-5 | few | TGTGCTAGTGGTTTGCGAACAGGGACTGAAGCTTTCTTT | CASGLRTGTEAFF
TRBJ1-2 | NA | TRBV12-3/TRBV12-4 | NA | TGTGCCAGCACCACCGGGAAGGCAGTAGCTAACTATGGCTACACCTTC | CASTTGKAVANYGYTF
TRBJ2-1 | TRBD2 | TRBV11-2 | many | TGTGCCAGCAGCCTCCCTAGCGGAAATAACAATGAGCAGTTCTTC | CASSLPSGNNNEQFF
TRBJ1-4 | NA | TRBV7-9 | NA | TGTGCCAGCAGCTCTCCGGGGGGTGCAACTAATGAAAAACTGTTTTTT | CASSSPGGATNEKLFF
TRBJ2-1 | NA | TRBV12-3/TRBV12-4 | few | TGTGCCAGCAGTGGGATACAGGGCCATGAGCAGTTCTTC | CASSGIQGHEQFF
TRBJ1-5 | TRBD1 | TRBV30 | NA | TGTGCCTGGAGCGAAACGACAGGGAATCAGCCCCAGCATTTT | CAWSETTGNQPQHF
TRBJ2-3 | NA | TRBV9 | NA | TGTGCCAGCAGCGTGACACATTCTTCAGATACGCAGTATTTT | CASSVTHSSDTQYF
TRBJ1-5 | NA | TRBV15 | NA | TGTGCCACCAGCAGAGTTTTGGGGGGCTCCGTCCCCCAGCATTTT | CATSRVLGGSVPQHF
TRBJ2-3 | NA | TRBV7-9 | NA | TGTGCCAGCAGCTTAGGGGCAGTTAAGGGGGATACGCAGTATTTT | CASSLGAVKGDTQYF
TRBJ2-2 | NA | TRBV6-5 | NA | TGTGCCAGCAGTTTTCGACAGACCGGGGAGCTGTTTTTT | CASSFRQTGELFF
TRBJ2-7 | NA | TRBV7-9 | NA | TGTGCCAGCAGCTTAGGGGCGGGACGGGGAATCAAGGACGAGCAGTACTTC | CASSLGAGRGIKDEQYF
TRBJ2-3 | TRBD2 | TRBV5-1 | NA | TGCGCCAGCAGCTTGGCGACTAGCGGGGGGAGCACAGATACGCAGTATTTT | CASSLATSGGSTDTQYF
TRBJ2-1 | NA | TRBV6-5 | few | TGTGCCAGCAGTTACTCGGGACTCGGGACACGAAACAATGAGCAGTTCTTC | CASSYSGLGTRNNEQFF
TRBJ2-1 | NA | TRBV7-3 | many | TGTGCCAGCAGCCGATATCTAAAGCCCTATGAGCAGTTCTTC | CASSRYLKPYEQFF
TRBJ1-2 | TRBD1 | TRBV28 | once | TGTGCCAGCAGTTTCCCCCTACAGGGGGACTCCTTCTATGGCTACACCTTC | CASSFPLQGDSFYGYTF
TRBJ1-5 | NA | TRBV20-1 | NA | TGCAGTGCGCCTATGGATGGGGGGAATCAGCCCCAGCATTTT | CSAPMDGGNQPQHF
TRBJ1-1 | NA | TRBV7-3 | NA | TGTGCCAGCAGCTACGGGACCTCCGTGAACACTGAAGCTTTCTTT | CASSYGTSVNTEAFF
TRBJ2-5 | NA | TRBV5-1 | few | TGCGCCAGCAGCTTGAAGTCTTCCTTCCAAGAGACCCAGTACTTC | CASSLKSSFQETQYF
TRBJ1-1 | NA | TRBV5-1 | NA | TGCGCCAGCAGCCAGGGGTCGAGCACTGAAGCTTTCTTT | CASSQGSSTEAFF
TRBJ2-7 | TRBD2 | TRBV12-3/TRBV12-4 | few | TGTGCCAGCAGTTTTGAGCGGGGGTCTAGCGAGCAGTACTTC | CASSFERGSSEQYF
TRBJ2-7 | TRBD1 | TRBV20-1 | few | TGCAGTGCTAGCTTAGGACAGGGTCTCTACGAGCAGTACTTC | CSASLGQGLYEQYF
TRBJ1-5 | NA | TRBV12-3/TRBV12-4 | many | TGTGCCAGCAGTTTACCTAATCAGCCCCAGCATTTT | CASSLPNQPQHF
TRBJ1-6 | NA | TRBV4-1 | NA | TGCGCCAGCAGCCAAGCGGGATACAATTCACCCCTCCACTTT | CASSQAGYNSPLHF
TRBJ1-1 | NA | TRBV6-5 | NA | TGTGCCAGCAGTCATACAAGGGAGAAGGCTGAAGCTTTCTTT | CASSHTREKAEAFF
TRBJ2-5 | NA | TRBV5-1 | many | TGCGCCAGCAGCTTGGGGAGGACGAAAGAGACCCAGTACTTC | CASSLGRTKETQYF
TRBJ2-1 | TRBD2 | TRBV9 | NA | TGTGCCAGCAGCCCCATGGGAACTAGCGGGGGCAATGAGCAGTTCTTC | CASSPMGTSGGNEQFF
TRBJ2-2 | NA | TRBV21-1 | few | TGTGCCAACGGAGGGACAGGAGCGAACACCGGGGAGCTGTTTTTT | CANGGTGANTGELFF
TRBJ2-2 | NA | TRBV2 | NA | TGTGCCAGCAGTAACCAAGGACCCAATTACGGGGAGCTGTTTTTT | CASSNQGPNYGELFF
TRBJ1-5 | NA | TRBV4-3 | NA | TGCGCCAGCAGCCAAGGGTGGGACACCAATCAGCCCCAGCATTTT | CASSQGWDTNQPQHF
TRBJ1-2 | NA | TRBV6-5 | few | TGTGCCAGCAGTTACAAGGGGCTCTATGGCTACACCTTC | CASSYKGLYGYTF
TRBJ2-3 | TRBD2 | TRBV6-6 | NA | TGTGCCAGCAGTGCCCCAGCGGGGGGGGCAGATACGCAGTATTTT | CASSAPAGGADTQYF
TRBJ2-1 | TRBD2 | TRBV6-1 | NA | TGTGCCAGCAGTGGGGGACTAGTCTCCTACAATGAGCAGTTCTTC | CASSGGLVSYNEQFF
TRBJ2-7 | NA | TRBV12-3/TRBV12-4 | many | TGTGCCAGCAGTTTAGTAGGCGAGCAGTACTTC | CASSLVGEQYF
TRBJ1-2 | NA | TRBV6-2/TRBV6-3 | NA | TGTGCCAGCAGTTACTCATCTCTTTATGGCTACACCTTC | CASSYSSLYGYTF